The next 13 T cell receptor beta chains were all read from a single sample in a study of T cells in Graves' hyperthyroidism and ophthalmopathy. RNA transcripts gave rise to amplified TCR beta CDR3 regions. HTBI primers were the set used in a first-round RT-PCR of the TCR CDR3. TCRdb re-called the multiplex PCR reads with MiXCR, one entry per CDR3 protein. The sample shows about 270,000 distinct CDR3 sequences, about 25% of them seen only once. The sequenced sample consisted of blood. The receptors originated from a man aged 35 to 55 with Graves' hyperthyroidism that later progressed to Graves' ophthalmopathy.

This clonotype was found many times. The chain carries TRBV12-3 or TRBV12-4 and TRBJ2-5, with TRBD2 matching 9 bases. CDR3 length equals 16 residues. V was pared by 2 bases and J by 7 bases, with 11 bases of the junction left unmatched. CDR3: CASSLLAGFTGGTQYF. CDR3 DNA: TGTGCCAGCAGTTTACTAGCGGGATTTACCGGGGGGACCCAGTACTTC.

This clonotype was counted a few times. The rearrangement uses TRBV7-2 and TRBJ2-2, with unresolved D. This CDR3 is built from 14 residues. Germline loops: CDR1 SGHTA, CDR2 FQGNSA. V gave up 3 bases and J gave up 5 bases, with 10 bases separating them. CDR3 amino acids: CASSFTQMTGELFF. The DNA of the CDR3 is TGTGCCAGCAGCTTCACCCAAATGACCGGGGAGCTGTTTTTT.

This clonotype was seen a few times. V and J are TRBV28 and TRBJ2-5; 7 bases agree with TRBD2. In germline, CDR1 is MDHEN, CDR2 SYDVKM. This CDR3 has 14 amino acids. V lost 7 bases and J lost 4; bases outside the gene matches: 9. This CDR3 reads CASISGGGRETQYF. Here the CDR3 DNA reads TGTGCCAGCATCTCCGGCGGGGGTAGAGAGACCCAGTACTTC.

Ten or more counts support this clonotype. V usage is TRBV6-5 and J usage is TRBJ2-2, with D unclear. V dropped 6 bases and J dropped 7 bases, with 18 bases sitting between them. The germline V gene has CDR1 MNHEY and CDR2 SVGAGI. CDR3 length: 15 residues. CDR3 protein: CASRKPGLLDGELFF. Written as DNA, the CDR3 is TGTGCCAGCAGAAAACCCGGGTTACTGGACGGGGAGCTGTTTTTT.

The chain joins TRBV12-3 or TRBV12-4 to TRBJ2-7; 10 nucleotides match TRBD2. Unmatched junction bases numbered 19, after V lost 5 bases and J lost 9 bases. This CDR3 region has 17 residues. The CDR3 loop reads CASSTGTSVLGNRGQYF. CDR3 bases: TGTGCCAGCAGTACCGGGACTAGCGTTTTAGGGAACCGGGGGCAGTACTTC.

V is TRBV4-3 and J is TRBJ2-7, with D possibly being TRBD2 (6 bases). The CDR3 runs 16 residues. V was trimmed by 0 bases and J by 2 bases, leaving 14 bases between them. The germline V gene encodes CDR1 LGHNA and CDR2 YSLEER. This CDR3 reads CASSQDMERAAYEQYF. CDR3 sequence (DNA): TGCGCCAGCAGCCAAGATATGGAGCGGGCGGCCTACGAGCAGTACTTC.

This clonotype was recorded many times. CDR3 sequence reads: CASILPRAGNTIYF. The CDR3 DNA follows: TGTGCCAGCATCCTGCCTCGAGCTGGAAACACCATATATTTT. V usage is TRBV12-3 or TRBV12-4 and J usage is TRBJ1-3; D gene uncertain. V lost 7 bases, J lost 2 bases, and 12 bases lay in between. CDR3 length: 14 amino acids.

V gene TRBV6-1 combines with J gene TRBJ1-6; the D is unclear. V was trimmed by 4 bases and J by 7 bases, leaving 14 bases between them. The V gene's germline CDR1 is MNHNS and CDR2 SASEGT. The CDR3 extends over 15 amino acids. CDR3 in amino acids: CASSVDGGGNSPLHF. CDR3 nucleotide sequence: TGTGCCAGCAGTGTGGATGGCGGTGGGAATTCACCCCTCCACTTT.

This clonotype appeared many times. V usage is TRBV19 and J usage is TRBJ2-5; TRBD2 agrees at 11 bases. The V and J ends lost 5 bases and 2 bases, in that order; junction bases with no gene match: 4. There are 15 residues in the CDR3. Germline CDR1 LNHDA, CDR2 SQIVND (reference sequence). The CDR3 sequence is CASSELAGVQETQYF. CDR3 DNA sequence: TGTGCCAGTAGTGAACTAGCGGGGGTACAAGAGACCCAGTACTTC. Variable domain in full (rest from reference TRBV19 and TRBJ2-5): DGGITQSPKYLFRKEGQNVTLSCEQNLNHDAMYWYRQDPGQGLRLIYYSQIVNDFQKGDIAEGYSVSREKKESFPLTVTSAQKNPTAFYLCASSELAGVQETQYFGPGTRLLVL.

This clonotype was detected many times. This chain joins TRBV6-1 and TRBJ1-2; D is ambiguous. This CDR3 comprises 12 residues. With 3 bases removed from V and 7 bases from J, the gap between germline ends came to 9 bases. Per the germline V gene, CDR1 is MNHNS and CDR2 is SASEGT. The CDR3 region has the DNA TGTGCCAGCAGTGAGGGGTCGGGTGGCTACACCTTC. Translation gives CASSEGSGGYTF.

This clonotype was picked up many times. V is TRBV10-1 and J is TRBJ2-7; 8 positions match TRBD1. CDR3 length: 17 residues. The V and J ends lost 2 bases and 2 bases, in that order; junction bases with no gene match: 11. Germline V gives CDR1 WNHNN, CDR2 SYGVQD (reference sequence). In DNA form, the CDR3 reads TGCGCCAGCAGTGAGAGCCCCTGGCAGGGGGCCACCTACGAGCAGTACTTC. It specifies CASSESPWQGATYEQYF.

This clonotype was seen many times. The chain combines TRBV10-3 with TRBJ1-2; TRBD1 might be the D (5 bases). CDR3 length: 16 amino acids. CDR1 is ENHRY, CDR2 SYGVKD, per germline. V gave up 10 bases and J gave up 6 bases, with 27 bases separating them. The DNA of the CDR3 is TGTGCCACAGGGATCAATGGGCCCCACGACGGGCATGGCTACACCTTC. Its protein is CATGINGPHDGHGYTF.

This clonotype was recorded at least ten times. This sequence joins TRBV5-1 and TRBJ1-4; TRBD1 matches at 8 bases. V trimming: 4 bases; J trimming: 1 base; junction bases outside the gene matches: 12. Germline-derived CDR1 and CDR2 are SGHRS and YFSETQ. The CDR3 is 18 amino acids. Written as DNA, the CDR3 is TGCGCCAGCAGCATGACAGGGGACACGAAAGTAACTAATGAAAAACTGTTTTTT. It is translated as CASSMTGDTKVTNEKLFF.